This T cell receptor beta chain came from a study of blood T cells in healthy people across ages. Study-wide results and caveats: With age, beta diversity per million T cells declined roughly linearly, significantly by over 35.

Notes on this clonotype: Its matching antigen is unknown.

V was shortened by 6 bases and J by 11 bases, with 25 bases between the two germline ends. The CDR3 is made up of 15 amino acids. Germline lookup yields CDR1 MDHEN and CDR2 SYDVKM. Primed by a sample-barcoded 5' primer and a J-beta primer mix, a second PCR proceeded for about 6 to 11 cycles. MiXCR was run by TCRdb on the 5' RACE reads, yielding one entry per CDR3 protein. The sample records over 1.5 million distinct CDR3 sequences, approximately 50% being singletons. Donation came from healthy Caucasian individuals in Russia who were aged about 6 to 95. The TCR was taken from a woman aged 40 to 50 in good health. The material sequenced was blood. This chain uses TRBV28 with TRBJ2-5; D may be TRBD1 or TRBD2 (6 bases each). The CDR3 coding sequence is TGTGCCAGCAGACCACTAACCGGGGGCGCCAATGAGCAGTACTTC. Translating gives CASRPLTGGANEQYF. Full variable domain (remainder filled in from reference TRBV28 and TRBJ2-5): DVKVTQSSRYLVKRTGEKVFLECVQDMDHENMFWYRQDPGLGLRLIYFSYDVKMKEKGDIPEGYSVSREKKERFSLILESASTNQTSMYLCASRPLTGGANEQYFGPGTRLLVL.